The clone carrying this T cell receptor beta chain was found once. Its antigen is unknown. Libraries were prepared by immunoSEQ multiplex PCR; TCRdb keeps only in-frame clonotypes and omits some of them. The table lists fewer than 30,000 clones, about nine tenths of them singletons. This sample is part of a study of OX40 agonist ivuxolimab in advanced cancers. For the study at large: Of mixed ages from about 23 to 90 and averaging around 60 years, the group was around 78% male. Findings of the study overall: At 0.1-3.0 mg/kg, partial responders had clonal expansion among the lowest observed. CD4+ T cells averaged fewer expanded clones than CD8+ T cells.

This specimen was CD4+ or CD8+ T cells sorted from blood, taken in a trial of the OX40 agonist ivuxolimab. The origin of this receptor is an adult with an advanced solid tumor such as melanoma, head and neck, liver or kidney cancer.

CDR3: CAIRGQGNYGYTF. CDR3 in DNA: TGTGCCATCAGAGGACAGGGAAACTATGGCTACACCTTC. This chain uses TRBV10-3 with TRBJ1-2; 8 bases are a match to TRBD1. CDR3 length: 13 amino acids. Unmatched junction bases numbered 2, after V lost 6 bases and J lost 2 bases. The germline V gene encodes CDR1 ENHRY and CDR2 SYGVKD.